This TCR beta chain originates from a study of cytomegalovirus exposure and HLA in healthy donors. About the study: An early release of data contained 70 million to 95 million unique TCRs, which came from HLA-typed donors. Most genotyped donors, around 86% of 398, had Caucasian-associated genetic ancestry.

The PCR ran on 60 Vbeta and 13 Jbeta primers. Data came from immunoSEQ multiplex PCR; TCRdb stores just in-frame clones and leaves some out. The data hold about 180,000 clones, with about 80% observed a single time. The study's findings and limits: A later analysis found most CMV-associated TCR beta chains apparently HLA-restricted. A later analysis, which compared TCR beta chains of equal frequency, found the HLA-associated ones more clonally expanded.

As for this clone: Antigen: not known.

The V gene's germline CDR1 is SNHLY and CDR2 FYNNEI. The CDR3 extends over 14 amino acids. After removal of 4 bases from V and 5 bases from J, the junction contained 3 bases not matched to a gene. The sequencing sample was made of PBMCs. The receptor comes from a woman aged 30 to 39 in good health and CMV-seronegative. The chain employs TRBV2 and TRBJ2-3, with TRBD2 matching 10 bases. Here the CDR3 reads CASSAVAGGDTQYF. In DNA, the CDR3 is TGTGCCAGCAGTGCTGTAGCGGGAGGAGATACGCAGTATTTT.